Following are 9 T cell receptor beta chains from one sample sequenced in a study of blood T cell repertoires in COVID-19. Repertoires were generated with immunoSEQ multiplex PCR, while TCRdb's copy carries only in-frame clones and drops some. This table holds more than 250,000 clones, about 92% found once. The material sequenced was PBMCs or T cells enriched from blood (not recorded which). Receptor source: a woman in her twenties or thirties who had recovered from COVID-19.

This rearrangement joins TRBV24-1 to TRBJ2-7, with D possibly being TRBD1 (6 bases). V lost 3 bases and J 4 bases, leaving 9 bases between the germline ends. Looked up from germline, CDR1 is KGHDR and CDR2 is SFDVKD. The length of the CDR3 is 13 residues. CDR3 residues: CATSDGGGYEQYF. In nucleotides, the CDR3 is TGTGCCACCAGTGATGGGGGCGGGTACGAGCAGTACTTC.

V is TRBV5-4 and J is TRBJ2-7; D is possibly TRBD2 (6 bases). The CDR3 length is 17 residues. V lost 0 bases, J lost 4 bases, and 20 bases lay in between. Germline assignment: CDR1 SGHNT and CDR2 YYREEE (reference sequence). The CDR3 loop reads CASSLVSRGGASYEQYF. The CDR3 bases are TGTGCCAGCAGCTTGGTTTCTCGGGGAGGCGCCTCGTACGAGCAGTACTTC.

The chain employs TRBV24-1 and TRBJ2-3; 10 bases align to TRBD1. Germline trimming cut 6 bases from V and 4 bases from J; bases unmatched to any gene: 6. In germline, CDR1 is KGHDR, CDR2 SFDVKD. The CDR3 runs 15 residues. The CDR3 DNA reads TGTGCCACCAGTCGTTCGGGACAGGGGTCAGATACGCAGTATTTT. Its protein product is CATSRSGQGSDTQYF.

The V and J genes are TRBV2 and TRBJ1-1; D gene ambiguous. The CDR3 has 11 amino acids. The germline gives CDR1 SNHLY, CDR2 FYNNEI. V was cut by 4 bases and J by 7 bases, with 7 bases left in between. The CDR3: CASSGYSEAFF. CDR3 nucleotide sequence: TGTGCCAGCAGTGGATATAGTGAAGCTTTCTTT.

The gene calls are TRBV7-2 and TRBJ1-3, with D possibly TRBD1 on 6 matching bases. Germline CDR1 reads SGHTA; CDR2 reads FQGNSA. V was pared by 5 bases and J by 0 bases, with 17 bases between. There are 17 residues in the CDR3. CDR3 DNA sequence: TGTGCCAGCAGCCCTAGCCAGGGGTTAAACTCTGGAAACACCATATATTTT. Amino acids: CASSPSQGLNSGNTIYF.

The V and J genes are TRBV28 and TRBJ2-7; maybe TRBD2 (5 bases). The CDR3 has 13 residues. Germline CDR1 MDHEN, CDR2 SYDVKM. The ends were cut back, 10 bases at V and 3 bases at J, with 16 bases in the middle. The CDR3 region is CATKGREIYEQYF. The CDR3 region has the DNA TGTGCCACCAAGGGTAGGGAGATCTACGAGCAGTACTTC.

Only one count was recorded for this clone. The V call is TRBV7-2, the J call TRBJ2-1; 7 nucleotides agree with TRBD2. Germline V lookup: CDR1 SGHTA, CDR2 FQGNSA. This CDR3 is 14 amino acids long. The V segment lost 2 bases and the J segment 10 bases; nucleotides outside the gene matches: 8. The DNA of the CDR3 is TGTGCCAGCAGCTTACGGGGGGATCAAGGGGAGCAGTTCTTC. Protein: CASSLRGDQGEQFF.

The rearrangement uses TRBV28 and TRBJ1-2; D remains ambiguous. Germline lookup yields CDR1 MDHEN and CDR2 SYDVKM. V was pared by 7 bases and J by 5 bases, with 17 bases between. The CDR3 sequence is 14 residues long. The CDR3 spells CASNSGRRIYGYTF. CDR3 DNA: TGTGCCAGCAACTCCGGACGGAGGATATATGGCTACACCTTC.

V usage is TRBV27 and J usage is TRBJ2-1, with TRBD2 matching over 7 bases. The junction had 5 bases not matched to a gene; V was cut back by 3 bases and J by 12 bases. CDR1 MNHEY and CDR2 SMNVEV come from the germline V gene (reference sequence). The CDR3 loop spans 12 amino acids. CDR3 region: CASSFRGSGQFF. For the CDR3, the DNA is TGTGCCAGCAGTTTTCGCGGGAGCGGGCAGTTCTTC.